This T cell receptor (beta chain) was sequenced during a study of CD8 T cells in ankylosing spondylitis. Making use of molecular barcodes, quantitative 5'-RACE generated TCR beta libraries. TCRdb re-called the 5' RACE reads with MiXCR, one entry per CDR3 protein. This sample yields just over 350,000 distinct CDR3 sequences, of which around 20% are seen a single time; roughly 13% belongs to the top ten. Trimming removed 3 bases at V and 3 bases at J, with 12 bases between. The CDR3 contains 14 residues. CDR1 is MGHRA, CDR2 YSYEKL, per germline. The clonotype comes from a male donor with ankylosing spondylitis or in good health (not recorded which). The chain recombines TRBV4-1 with TRBJ2-7, with D hard to call. Sequencing was done on a sample of blood, either unsorted or a sorted T cell fraction (not recorded which). The CDR3 here is CASSQVSGLYEQYF. CDR3 nucleotide sequence: TGCGCCAGCAGCCAGGTCTCCGGGCTCTACGAGCAGTACTTC.